Listed below are T cell receptor beta chains from one sample, sequenced in a study of blood T cell repertoires in COVID-19. Sequencing used immunoSEQ multiplex PCR; TCRdb keeps in-frame clones, though not all of them. The profile covers 200,000 to 250,000 clones, with around nine tenths appearing a single time and about 4% taken by the ten largest. Sequencing was performed on PBMCs or T cells enriched from blood (not recorded which). These TCRs come from a woman between 25 and 40 years old who had been exposed to COVID-19. CDR3s leave out the opening cysteine and the closing phenylalanine or tryptophan. Clone size is not always given. Where it is, it says once, few, many or a class for expanded clones.

clone_size	v_call	j_call	cdr3_aa
NA	TRBV28	TRBJ2-2	ASRPQGGNAGELF
NA	TRBV28	TRBJ1-6	ASSYDSPLH
once	TRBV25-1	TRBJ1-2	ASSEFDRGSGYT
NA	TRBV10-1	TRBJ2-3	ASSAAVPGGTDTQY
NA	TRBV6-6	TRBJ1-2	ASSLTSNYGYT
NA	TRBV28	TRBJ2-7	ASSLGLADEQY
NA	TRBV10-3	TRBJ2-1	AITSGRLDNEQF
NA	TRBV6-5	TRBJ1-1	ASIPHFQGTEAF
NA	TRBV5-6	TRBJ2-1	ASSLLREVAYNEQF
NA	TRBV18	TRBJ2-7	ASSPLPGQGSYEQY
NA	TRBV7-9	TRBJ1-2	ASSLLGARGYGYT
NA	TRBV28	TRBJ2-3	ASSFRGLSPDTQY
NA	TRBV27	TRBJ1-4	ASSLLGQGGEKLF
NA	TRBV5-4	TRBJ2-7	ASSRSGRAYEQY
NA	TRBV7-9	TRBJ1-3	ASSSLQGAAYGNTIY
NA	TRBV7-9	TRBJ2-5	ASSLAGQGQETQY
NA	TRBV21-1	TRBJ1-2	ASSKEAPGGPYGYT
NA	TRBV19	TRBJ2-1	ASSFLPAQGGSEQF
NA	TRBV5-1	TRBJ1-2	ASSHGQNNYGYT
NA	TRBV24-1	TRBJ2-2	ATGQGAPHGELF
NA	TRBV5-1	TRBJ2-5	ASSLGPSGSSETQY
NA	TRBV28	TRBJ2-7	ASSQPGLPYEQY
NA	TRBV5-1	TRBJ1-3	ASSPEGNTGNTIY
NA	TRBV7-8	TRBJ1-6	ASSLYRRGNNSPLH
NA	TRBV5-1	TRBJ1-4	ASSLDPAGEKLF
NA	TRBV19	TRBJ2-7	ASRPQALGVYEQY
few	TRBV18	TRBJ1-4	ASSAEMGQLNEKLF
NA	TRBV11-3	TRBJ2-1	ASSLGGKYNEQF
NA	TRBV7-9	TRBJ2-1	ASSPRREGLAGEYEQF
NA	TRBV3-1/TRBV3-2	TRBJ2-1	ASSQATGSEQF
NA	TRBV24-1	TRBJ2-1	ATSDLQGEQF
NA	TRBV15	TRBJ2-7	ATSREALLAGAAVHEQY
NA	TRBV2	TRBJ2-5	ASSPTSGRAVDQETQY
NA	TRBV7-6	TRBJ2-1	ASSLSGSSYNEQF
NA	TRBV7-2	TRBJ2-1	ASSEIAGASYNEQF
NA	TRBV7-9	TRBJ1-4	ASSRTEVNEKLF
NA	TRBV6-5	TRBJ2-3	ASSYTPRDTQY
few	TRBV12-3/TRBV12-4	TRBJ1-1	ASSLLTGKAF
NA	TRBV5-1	TRBJ2-7	ASRKDSQLEQY
NA	TRBV5-1	TRBJ2-7	ASSFGGRAPREQY
NA	TRBV11-3	TRBJ1-6	ASSLVGKGGGRSSPLH
few	TRBV19	TRBJ1-5	ASSIERAAGNQPQH
NA	TRBV28	TRBJ2-5	ASSLAGQRETQY
NA	TRBV7-2	TRBJ2-1	ASSLAGAGDEQF
NA	TRBV20-1	TRBJ1-6	SASSTYNSPLH
NA	TRBV5-4	TRBJ2-3	ASSLDHGATDTQY
NA	TRBV19	TRBJ2-1	ASSTVGAGFSYNEQF
NA	TRBV5-6	TRBJ2-1	ASFYQGDEQF
NA	TRBV9	TRBJ2-5	ASSPLAGSQETQY
NA	TRBV6-5	TRBJ1-1	ASSYSTGNTEAF
NA	TRBV7-9	TRBJ1-2	ASSLEQGNYGYT
NA	TRBV28	TRBJ1-2	ASRPQPGQGHYGYT
NA	TRBV3-1/TRBV3-2	TRBJ2-7	ASSLLAGAYEQY
once	TRBV7-3	TRBJ2-1	ASSLVGGELGNEQF
NA	TRBV18	TRBJ1-2	ASSPLREYGYT
once	TRBV4-2	TRBJ2-3	ASSQDRGLGRETDTQY
NA	TRBV11-3	TRBJ2-2	ASSPGRRVANTGELF
NA	TRBV7-9	TRBJ2-7	ASSFVERDEQY